This TCR beta chain was sequenced in a study of PD-L1 blockade in urothelial cancer. About the study: Males with urothelial cancer arising in the bladder constituted about 85% of the roughly 29 patients. Samples of blood were analyzed 3 weeks (second dose) and 6 weeks after treatment start. Blood-derived samples held a median approximately 140,000 T cells.

Sequenced by immunoSEQ multiplex PCR; TCRdb stores in-frame clones only, minus some. The repertoire consists of some 19,000 clones, with around 83% occurring once and the leading ten covering approximately 1.7%. Time point described: peripheral blood 6 weeks after treatment start. All patients carried locally advanced or metastatic urothelial carcinoma. CDR3 size: 14 residues. Germline assignment: CDR1 LNHDA and CDR2 SQIVND (reference sequence). V lost 3 bases, J lost 1 base, and 6 bases lay in between. The input for sequencing was PBMCs, taken around atezolizumab (anti-PD-L1) treatment. The gene calls are TRBV19 and TRBJ2-2; D gene unclear. The TCR sequence derives from a man between 45 and 60 years old with urothelial cancer. The CDR3 bases are TGTGCCAGTAGTATCAGACTGAACACCGGGGAGCTGTTTTTT. Residues: CASSIRLNTGELFF.